This entry lists 18 T cell receptor beta chains sequenced from one sample in a study of cytomegalovirus exposure and HLA in healthy donors. The PCR used 60 Vbeta and 13 Jbeta primers. Using immunoSEQ multiplex PCR, the repertoire was profiled, and TCRdb retains in-frame clones only, with some absent. The sample includes roughly 100,000 clones, around 66% of them seen just once. The sample taken for sequencing was PBMCs. The receptor source for this set is a woman aged 50 to 60 in good health and CMV-seronegative.

The rearrangement joins TRBV27 to TRBJ2-1; the match to TRBD2 covers 7 bases. The ends lost 11 bases at V and 4 bases at J; junction bases unmatched: 8. CDR3 length: 13 amino acids. Germline assignment: CDR1 MNHEY and CDR2 SMNVEV (reference sequence). CDR3 amino acids: CAFPRERYNEQFF. In DNA form, the CDR3 reads TGTGCCTTCCCGCGGGAGCGATACAATGAGCAGTTCTTC.

The J gene is TRBJ1-2, the V gene TRBV19; no reliable D call. CDR1 is LNHDA, CDR2 SQIVND, per germline (reference sequence). Trimming shortened V by 5 bases and J by 3 bases, and 22 bases separated the two germline ends. This CDR3 comprises 17 residues. The CDR3 loop is CASSPRGMRSKDYGYTF. Here the CDR3 DNA reads TGTGCCAGTAGTCCGAGAGGAATGCGGTCTAAGGACTATGGCTACACCTTC.

This clone was observed a single time. The J gene is TRBJ2-1, the V gene TRBV29-1, with 11 bases identical to TRBD2. Looked up from germline, CDR1 is SQVTM and CDR2 is ANQGSEA. V lost 5 bases to trimming and J lost 12 bases; unmatched junction nucleotides: 6. The CDR3 is 12 amino acids. The CDR3 protein is CSVQLAGGAQFF. The CDR3 DNA reads TGCAGCGTTCAGCTAGCGGGAGGCGCGCAGTTCTTC.

The V and J genes are TRBV7-9 and TRBJ2-7; D not certain. V lost 5 bases to trimming and J lost 3 bases, with 5 bases between them. Germline CDR1 reads SEHNR; CDR2 reads FQNEAQ (reference sequence). The CDR3 has 11 residues. CDR3 in DNA: TGTGCCAGCAGCCTCAGCTACGAGCAGTACTTC. This encodes CASSLSYEQYF.

The chain uses TRBV7-9 and TRBJ2-1; TRBD1 agrees at 8 bases. J was trimmed by 5 bases and V by 0 bases; bases with no gene match: 6. CDR1 SEHNR and CDR2 FQNEAQ come from the germline V gene (reference sequence). This CDR3 is built from 16 residues. The CDR3 sequence is CASSLARKTGDNEQFF. In DNA, the CDR3 is TGTGCCAGCAGCTTAGCGAGAAAGACAGGGGACAATGAGCAGTTCTTC.

J is TRBJ1-2 and V is TRBV19; D might be TRBD1 (5 bases). Germline values: CDR1 LNHDA, CDR2 SQIVND (reference sequence). This CDR3 region has 13 residues. V shed 4 bases and J shed 7 bases, with 13 bases lying between them. CDR3 loop: CASSTPGFFGYTF. DNA of the CDR3: TGTGCCAGTAGTACCCCAGGGTTTTTTGGCTACACCTTC.

This clone was observed a handful of times. This chain connects TRBV19 to TRBJ1-2, with 8 positions matching TRBD1. J was trimmed by 8 bases and V by 9 bases; bases with no gene match: 14. Germline V lookup: CDR1 LNHDA, CDR2 SQIVND (reference sequence). The CDR3 is 14 amino acids. CDR3: CASVTKGQVEGYTF. The CDR3, as DNA: TGTGCCAGCGTAACCAAGGGACAGGTGGAAGGCTACACCTTC.

The chain links TRBV25-1 to TRBJ1-2; TRBD1 is a possible D gene (5 bases). Germline-derived CDR1 and CDR2 are MGHDK and SYGVNS. This CDR3 spans 14 amino acids. V lost 1 base, J lost 2 bases, and 8 bases lay in between. CDR3 sequence: CASSEWAGNYGYTF. Here the CDR3 DNA reads TGTGCCAGCAGTGAATGGGCAGGGAACTATGGCTACACCTTC.

The chain employs TRBV30 and TRBJ2-6; tentative D call: TRBD1 (5 bases). V was trimmed by 0 bases and J by 2 bases, leaving 8 bases between them. Looked up from germline, CDR1 is GTSNPN and CDR2 is SVGIG (reference sequence). This CDR3 has 15 amino acids. The CDR3 DNA sequence: TGTGCCTGGAGTGTAATAGGGGCTGGGGCCAACGTCCTGACTTTC. Amino acids: CAWSVIGAGANVLTF.

Only a few counts were recorded for this clone. The V call is TRBV11-2, the J call TRBJ2-1; 9 bases line up with TRBD2. Germline CDR1 reads SGHAT; CDR2 reads FQNNGV. V lost 6 bases, J lost 5 bases, and 8 bases stayed unmatched. The length of the CDR3 is 15 residues. CDR3 bases: TGTGCCAGCAGTCCCCTAGCGGGACCTAACAATGAGCAGTTCTTC. Protein product: CASSPLAGPNNEQFF.

This clone turned up a few times. CDR3 DNA: TGTGCCAGCAGCGACAATAGACGCGAGCAGTACTTC. Its translation: CASSDNRREQYF. This chain links TRBV13 with TRBJ2-7; D is unclear. The CDR3 has 12 amino acids. CDR1 PRHDT and CDR2 FYEKMQ come from the germline V gene (reference sequence). V lost 5 bases, J lost 6 bases, and 11 bases lay in between.

V usage is TRBV27 and J usage is TRBJ2-1; 11 positions agree with TRBD1. The CDR3 runs 16 residues. The V gene end was trimmed by 5 bases and the J gene end by 1 base; junction bases not matched to a gene: 4. CDR1 and CDR2 from the germline V gene are MNHEY and SMNVEV (reference sequence). The CDR3 DNA reads TGTGCCAGCAGTACGGGACAGGGGGTGTCCTACAATGAGCAGTTCTTC. Residues: CASSTGQGVSYNEQFF.

The chain uses TRBV30 and TRBJ2-5; 7 bases map to TRBD2. CDR1 is GTSNPN, CDR2 SVGIG, per germline (reference sequence). The CDR3 has 13 residues. The V segment lost 1 base and the J segment 2 bases; nucleotides outside the gene matches: 1. The DNA of the CDR3 is TGTGCCTGGAGTGGGGGACTACAAGAGACCCAGTACTTC. This gives the protein CAWSGGLQETQYF.

The chain combines TRBV28 with TRBJ2-1, with 14 bases identical to TRBD2. With V trimmed by 3 bases and J by 1 base, 17 bases remained unmatched. This CDR3 contains 22 residues. Per germline, CDR1 MDHEN and CDR2 SYDVKM. CDR3 residues: CASSFGASVGTSGRVSYNEQFF. The DNA of the CDR3 is TGTGCCAGCAGTTTCGGGGCCTCGGTGGGGACTAGCGGGAGAGTATCCTACAATGAGCAGTTCTTC.

V is TRBV18 and J is TRBJ1-1, with a possible D match to TRBD1 (5 bases). There are 13 residues in the CDR3. The ends were cut back, 2 bases at V and 4 bases at J, with 8 bases in the middle. Looked up from germline, CDR1 is KGHSH and CDR2 is LQKENI. DNA of the CDR3: TGTGCCAGCTCACCAGGGGGACTCACTGAAGCTTTCTTT. Its translation is CASSPGGLTEAFF.

The V call is TRBV10-3, the J call TRBJ2-3; D is uncertain. The V end lost 6 bases, the J end lost 0 bases, and 7 bases lay between the germline ends. CDR1 ENHRY and CDR2 SYGVKD come from the germline V gene. The CDR3 consists of 13 residues. CDR3 sequence (DNA): TGTGCCATCAGCCAGACAAGCACAGATACGCAGTATTTT. Protein sequence: CAISQTSTDTQYF.

This clone was observed a single time. V gene TRBV18 combines with J gene TRBJ2-7, with 11 bases fitting TRBD1. The CDR3 has 16 residues. The V segment lost 0 bases and the J segment 5 bases; nucleotides outside the gene matches: 6. CDR1 is KGHSH, CDR2 LQKENI, per germline. The DNA for the CDR3 is TGTGCCAGCTCACCACCCCGGGACAGGGGGGGCCACGAGCAGTACTTC. Protein product: CASSPPRDRGGHEQYF.

The chain has TRBV29-1 and TRBJ1-2; 9 nucleotides match TRBD1. Germline CDR1 is SQVTM and CDR2 is ANQGSEA. V was pared by 3 bases and J by 3 bases, with 5 bases of the junction left unmatched. CDR3 size: 14 residues. The chain's CDR3 is CSVDGQGNHYGYTF. The CDR3 DNA reads as TGCAGCGTTGACGGACAGGGGAATCACTATGGCTACACCTTC.